Following are 31 T cell receptor beta chains from one sample sequenced in a study of OX40 agonist ivuxolimab in advanced cancers. Library construction relied on the immunoSEQ multiplex PCR assay. TCRdb obtained this table from immuneACCESS and retained in-frame rearrangements with V and J assigned. These tables miss some clones; where compared with another copy, unresolved V genes account for less than half of the shortfall, and the remainder is unexplained. Here the sample has approximately 71,000 clones; roughly 84% occur a single time. Jointly, the top ten make up around 0.77% of the sample. This material consisted of CD4+ or CD8+ T cells sorted from blood, taken in a trial of the OX40 agonist ivuxolimab. The source is an adult with an advanced solid tumor such as melanoma, head and neck, liver or kidney cancer.

DNA for the CDR3: TGTGCCAGCAGCTTAGCGTTGGCGGCCACTGAAGCTTTCTTT. It encodes CASSLALAATEAFF. The chain recombines TRBV7-9 with TRBJ1-1, with D uncertain. Looked up from germline, CDR1 is SEHNR and CDR2 is FQNEAQ (reference sequence). V lost 0 bases and J 4 bases, leaving 9 bases between the germline ends. The CDR3 loop spans 14 amino acids.

This chain connects TRBV5-1 to TRBJ2-4; 8 bases line up with TRBD1. The CDR3 has 15 residues. The junction had 1 base not matched to a gene; V was cut back by 1 base and J by 1 base. Germline lookup yields CDR1 SGHRS and CDR2 YFSETQ. The CDR3 bases are TGCGCCAGCAGCTTGAGGACAGGGGCCAAAAACATTCAGTACTTC. Protein: CASSLRTGAKNIQYF. Full variable domain (outside the CDR3, taken from reference TRBV5-1 and TRBJ2-4): KAGVTQTPRYLIKTRGQQVTLSCSPISGHRSVSWYQQTPGQGLQFLFEYFSETQRNKGNFPGRFSGRQFSNSRSEMNVSTLELGDSALYLCASSLRTGAKNIQYFGAGTRLSVL.

CDR3 coding DNA: TGTGCCAGCAGTTTGTATATGAACACTGAAGCTTTCTTT. Amino acids: CASSLYMNTEAFF. This chain links TRBV6-1 with TRBJ1-1; no definite D call. CDR1 and CDR2 (germline): MNHNS, SASEGT. Deletions cut 5 bases from V and 0 bases from J, with 7 bases between. This CDR3 has 13 residues.

V gene TRBV5-5 combines with J gene TRBJ1-2; weak D call: TRBD1 (5 bases). The CDR3 sequence is 15 residues long. Germline lookup yields CDR1 SGHKS and CDR2 YYEKEE (reference sequence). V lost 0 bases, J lost 7 bases, and 16 bases lay in between. The CDR3 nucleotides read TGTGCCAGCAGCTTGGGCTGGGACCGAAAGCGTGGCTACACCTTC. Translated: CASSLGWDRKRGYTF.

The chain recombines TRBV6-1 with TRBJ1-4; D is ambiguous. V lost 7 bases to trimming and J lost 8 bases, with 20 bases between them. Germline V gene data show CDR1 as MNHNS and CDR2 as SASEGT. This CDR3 is built from 15 residues. The CDR3 coding sequence is TGTGCCAGCAAGGGCAGGCGCAACAGTAACGAAAAACTGTTTTTT. Protein: CASKGRRNSNEKLFF.

The J gene is TRBJ1-3, the V gene TRBV30; D call uncertain. The CDR3 extends over 15 amino acids. Germline CDR1 reads GTSNPN; CDR2 reads SVGIG (reference sequence). V was shortened by 0 bases and J by 0 bases, with 9 bases between the two germline ends. CDR3 sequence (DNA): TGTGCCTGGAGTGTACTGTCCTTCTCTGGAAACACCATATATTTT. This codes for CAWSVLSFSGNTIYF.

This rearrangement joins TRBV10-3 to TRBJ1-1; 12 bases match TRBD1. This CDR3 is 16 amino acids long. J lost 2 bases, V lost 8 bases, and 9 bases had no gene match. Looked up from germline, CDR1 is ENHRY and CDR2 is SYGVKD. This CDR3 reads CAIAAGTGGRNTEAFF. The CDR3 DNA follows: TGTGCCATCGCAGCCGGGACAGGGGGCAGAAACACTGAAGCTTTCTTT.

The chain has TRBV9 and TRBJ2-2; the match to TRBD1 covers 8 bases. Germline V lookup: CDR1 SGDLS, CDR2 YYNGEE. The CDR3 extends over 15 amino acids. J lost 6 bases, V lost 5 bases, and 9 bases had no gene match. The CDR3 DNA reads TGTGCCAGCAGGGAGGGGCAGGGGGCCTCCGGGGAGCTGTTTTTT. It yields the protein CASREGQGASGELFF.

The chain joins TRBV7-3 to TRBJ1-2; 7 bases match TRBD1. Looked up from germline, CDR1 is SGHTA and CDR2 is FQGTGA. The CDR3 extends over 13 amino acids. V was pared by 5 bases and J by 7 bases, with 7 bases of the junction left unmatched. The CDR3 DNA is TGTGCCAGCAGCCCAAACAGGGGTAGTGGCTACACCTTC. The encoded protein is CASSPNRGSGYTF.

The chain employs TRBV10-3 and TRBJ2-7; 7 bases match TRBD1. J gave up 0 bases and V 10 bases, and 9 bases lay outside the gene matches. The CDR3 sequence is 14 residues long. Germline V gene sequence: CDR1 ENHRY, CDR2 SYGVKD. The CDR3 sequence is CATNRDRDSYEQYF. In DNA, the CDR3 is TGTGCCACCAACCGGGACAGAGACTCCTACGAGCAGTACTTC.

J is TRBJ2-3 and V is TRBV19, with 7 bases that match TRBD2. The CDR3 is 15 residues long. Trimming cost V 5 bases and J 2 bases; bases outside gene matches: 7. Germline CDR1 and CDR2: LNHDA and SQIVND (reference sequence). The CDR3 reads CASSQSGIYTDTQYF. The CDR3 nucleotides are TGTGCCAGTAGTCAAAGCGGGATCTACACAGATACGCAGTATTTT. Looking up the rest from reference TRBV19 and TRBJ2-3 gives the full variable domain: DGGITQSPKYLFRKEGQNVTLSCEQNLNHDAMYWYRQDPGQGLRLIYYSQIVNDFQKGDIAEGYSVSREKKESFPLTVTSAQKNPTAFYLCASSQSGIYTDTQYFGPGTRLTVL.

CDR3 coding DNA: TGTGCCAGCAGCAATACAAGGGGAAGCTATGGCTACACCTTC. It specifies CASSNTRGSYGYTF. The chain employs TRBV28 and TRBJ1-2, with TRBD1 as a possible D gene (5 bases). V lost 6 bases and J 4 bases, leaving 15 bases between the germline ends. The CDR3 runs 14 residues. Germline loops: CDR1 MDHEN, CDR2 SYDVKM.

The V call is TRBV19, the J call TRBJ2-5, with a weak D call TRBD2 (7 bases). Germline assignment: CDR1 LNHDA and CDR2 SQIVND (reference sequence). The CDR3 contains 16 residues. V lost 1 base, J lost 1 base, and 13 bases lay in between. The CDR3 spells CASSIGGGGVQETQYF. CDR3 DNA sequence: TGTGCCAGTAGTATAGGAGGAGGGGGGGTCCAAGAGACCCAGTACTTC.

The table lists this clone with a count of one. The chain combines TRBV4-1 with TRBJ1-2, with D unresolved. V gave up 1 base and J gave up 1 base, with 7 bases separating them. CDR3 size: 14 residues. Germline assignment: CDR1 MGHRA and CDR2 YSYEKL. The CDR3 DNA is TGCGCCAGCAGCCAAGCGACGGGTAACTATGGCTACACCTTC. Protein product: CASSQATGNYGYTF.

This rearrangement joins TRBV28 to TRBJ2-2; D is possibly TRBD2 (6 bases). The CDR3 runs to 15 residues. The germline V and J ends were trimmed by 5 bases and 8 bases, with 18 bases remaining between them. Germline lookup yields CDR1 MDHEN and CDR2 SYDVKM. Written as DNA, the CDR3 is TGTGCCAGCAGTCGCGGCGGGGCGATGAGGGGGGAGCTGTTTTTT. This translates into CASSRGGAMRGELFF. The variable domain in full, with the rest retrieved from reference TRBV28 and TRBJ2-2, is DVKVTQSSRYLVKRTGEKVFLECVQDMDHENMFWYRQDPGLGLRLIYFSYDVKMKEKGDIPEGYSVSREKKERFSLILESASTNQTSMYLCASSRGGAMRGELFFGEGSRLTVL.

This chain connects TRBV1 to TRBJ1-6. TRBV1 is an annotated pseudogene. The CDR3 covers 12 residues. As DNA, the CDR3 is TGCACCAGCAGCCAAGGGAGGGGCCTCCTAGACTTT. This gives the protein CTSSQGRGLLDF.

The chain has TRBV7-9 and TRBJ2-2; D tentatively fits TRBD1 or TRBD2 (5 bases each). The V gene lost 6 bases and the J gene lost 2 bases, with 13 bases spanning the gap. The CDR3 is 15 residues long. CDR1 is SEHNR, CDR2 FQNEAQ, per germline (reference sequence). The CDR3: CASRPHGGNTGELFF. The CDR3 bases are TGTGCCAGCAGGCCCCATGGGGGAAACACCGGGGAGCTGTTTTTT.

J is TRBJ1-2 and V is TRBV11-2; D not certain. V lost 2 bases and J lost 4, with 11 bases in between. CDR3 length: 14 amino acids. Germline CDR1 reads SGHAT; CDR2 reads FQNNGV. CDR3 DNA: TGTGCCAGCAGCTTAACGGAACTCTTCTATGGCTACACCTTC. Protein: CASSLTELFYGYTF. Based on the CDR3 plus reference TRBV11-2 and TRBJ1-2, the full variable domain is EAGVAQSPRYKIIEKRQSVAFWCNPISGHATLYWYQQILGQGPKLLIQFQNNGVVDDSQLPKDRFSAERLKGVDSTLKIQPAKLEDSAVYLCASSLTELFYGYTFGSGTRLTVV.

V and J are TRBV30 and TRBJ1-6; 8 bases match TRBD1. V was pared by 6 bases and J by 8 bases, with 9 bases of the junction left unmatched. Germline V CDR1 and CDR2: GTSNPN, SVGIG (reference sequence). The CDR3 covers 14 residues. The CDR3 DNA reads TGTGCCTGCCACCACAGGGGGGATTATTCACCCCTCCACTTT. Encoded protein: CACHHRGDYSPLHF. Combining the CDR3 with reference TRBV30 and TRBJ1-6 gives the whole variable domain SQTIHQWPATLVQPVGSPLSLECTVEGTSNPNLYWYRQAAGRGLQLLFYSVGIGQISSEVPQNLSASRPQDRQFILSSKKLLLSDSGFYLCACHHRGDYSPLHFGNGTRLTVT.

The J gene is TRBJ1-5, the V gene TRBV7-2, with 8 bases that match TRBD1. This CDR3 region has 15 residues. Per the germline V gene, CDR1 is SGHTA and CDR2 is FQGNSA. Trimming cost V 1 base and J 6 bases; bases outside gene matches: 5. DNA of the CDR3: TGTGCCAGCAGCTTAGGGTCAGGGGGCGGTCAGCCCCAGCATTTT. This translates into CASSLGSGGGQPQHF.

The chain has TRBV19 and TRBJ1-1; TRBD1 matches 8 bases. The CDR3 is 14 residues long. Germline lookup yields CDR1 LNHDA and CDR2 SQIVND (reference sequence). The ends lost 6 bases at V and 2 bases at J; junction bases unmatched: 5. In nucleotides, the CDR3 is TGTGCCAGTAGCCCGGACAGGGAAAACACTGAAGCTTTCTTT. Protein: CASSPDRENTEAFF. Full variable domain (outside the CDR3, taken from reference TRBV19 and TRBJ1-1): DGGITQSPKYLFRKEGQNVTLSCEQNLNHDAMYWYRQDPGQGLRLIYYSQIVNDFQKGDIAEGYSVSREKKESFPLTVTSAQKNPTAFYLCASSPDRENTEAFFGQGTRLTVV.

The chain is built from TRBV19 and TRBJ2-3; maybe TRBD1 (5 bases). Per the germline V gene, CDR1 is LNHDA and CDR2 is SQIVND (reference sequence). Trimming cost V 4 bases and J 0 bases, with 14 bases left between them. This CDR3 is built from 16 residues. In DNA form, the CDR3 reads TGTGCCAGTAGTAATAGGGGCGGAGAGAGCACAGATACGCAGTATTTT. This encodes CASSNRGGESTDTQYF.

This clone was observed a single time. The chain carries TRBV6-1 and TRBJ2-1; a weak D match, TRBD2 (6 bases). This CDR3 is built from 13 residues. Per germline, CDR1 MNHNS and CDR2 SASEGT. V lost 5 bases and J lost 12, with 17 bases in between. The CDR3 protein is CASSRDWRGGQFF. The CDR3 region has the DNA TGTGCCAGCAGTAGGGACTGGAGGGGCGGGCAGTTCTTC.

The chain combines TRBV9 with TRBJ2-3; D may match TRBD1 or TRBD2 (5 bases each). The CDR3 is 15 residues long. Germline V gene lookup returns CDR1 SGDLS and CDR2 YYNGEE. The V and J ends lost 4 bases and 3 bases respectively, with 15 bases between them. Here the CDR3 DNA reads TGTGCCAGCAGCCCCCGGGACCAAGGAACAGATACGCAGTATTTT. Protein product: CASSPRDQGTDTQYF.

V gene TRBV27 combines with J gene TRBJ1-2; D is perhaps TRBD1 (5 bases). Trimming removed 6 bases at V and 8 bases at J, with 22 bases between. The CDR3 loop spans 15 amino acids. From germline, CDR1 is MNHEY and CDR2 SMNVEV (reference sequence). This CDR3 reads CASRYRADGRDGYTF. CDR3 DNA sequence: TGTGCCAGCAGGTATAGGGCGGACGGAAGGGACGGCTACACCTTC.

Worth noting for this clone: Compared with germline, one end of the junction differs, possibly owing to a read error. This chain joins TRBV7-2 and TRBJ2-7; TRBD2 aligns across 9 bases. This CDR3 region has 15 residues. Germline V CDR1 and CDR2: SGHTA, FQGNSA. The CDR3 sequence: CASSLVSGGTYEQYF. CDR3 nucleotides: TGTGCCAGCAGTTTAGTTAGCGGGGGCACCTACGAGCAGTACTTC.

This clone was found once. In the same sample, other DNA sequences code for this CDR3. The chain recombines TRBV7-2 with TRBJ2-2; 8 bases fit TRBD2. This CDR3 is 16 amino acids long. Trimming took 8 bases from V and 5 from J; bases not matched to a gene: 13. CDR1 and CDR2 (germline): SGHTA, FQGNSA. For the CDR3, the DNA is TGTGCCAGCGCTAGAGGGGTAGCGGGGCTAACCGGGGAGCTGTTTTTT. Residues: CASARGVAGLTGELFF.

The chain joins TRBV18 to TRBJ2-5; 8 nucleotides match TRBD2. V was clipped by 5 bases and J by 2 bases; unmatched bases: 13. The CDR3 sequence is 17 residues long. Germline CDR1 KGHSH, CDR2 LQKENI. CDR3 protein: CASSTYGFAGGQETQYF. The CDR3 bases are TGTGCCAGCTCAACATACGGGTTCGCGGGGGGACAAGAGACCCAGTACTTC.

This chain joins TRBV4-3 and TRBJ2-1; D perhaps matches TRBD1 (5 bases). The CDR3 is made up of 15 amino acids. The germline CDR1 and CDR2 sequences are LGHNA and YSLEER. With 1 base removed from V and 4 bases from J, the gap between germline ends came to 11 bases. The CDR3 reads CASSQGTLLYNEQFF. The CDR3 DNA is TGCGCCAGCAGCCAAGGGACATTACTTTACAATGAGCAGTTCTTC.

The chain combines TRBV11-2 with TRBJ2-2; 7 bases align to TRBD1. Germline CDR1 and CDR2: SGHAT and FQNNGV. The CDR3 loop spans 15 amino acids. Trimming took 3 bases from V and 4 from J; bases not matched to a gene: 5. The CDR3, as DNA: TGTGCCAGCAGCTTCGCCACAGGGGCCACCGGGGAGCTGTTTTTT. Protein sequence: CASSFATGATGELFF.

This clone has only one observation. The chain joins TRBV6-6 to TRBJ1-5; TRBD1 aligns across 7 bases. Unmatched junction bases numbered 0, after V lost 2 bases and J lost 2 bases. Germline assignment: CDR1 MNHNY and CDR2 SVGAGI (reference sequence). There are 14 residues in the CDR3. The CDR3 sequence: CASSYGQGNQPQHF. The CDR3 bases are TGTGCCAGCAGTTACGGACAGGGCAATCAGCCCCAGCATTTT.